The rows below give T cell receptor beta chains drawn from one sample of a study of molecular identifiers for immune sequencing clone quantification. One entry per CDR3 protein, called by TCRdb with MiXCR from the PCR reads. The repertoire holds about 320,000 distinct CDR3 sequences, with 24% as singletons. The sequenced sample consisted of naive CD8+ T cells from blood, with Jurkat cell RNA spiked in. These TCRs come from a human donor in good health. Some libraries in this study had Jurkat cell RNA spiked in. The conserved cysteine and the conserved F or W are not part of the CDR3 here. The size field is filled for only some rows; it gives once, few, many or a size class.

ASSLALLGVQETQY	TRBV5-1	few
ASSLTTGTGGNTIY	TRBV7-9	many
ASSSLLSSGANVLT	TRBV27	-
ASSVGGSGSETQY	TRBV9	many
ASSFKLSESTGTQY	TRBV28	-
ASKTGVGTDTQY	TRBV19	-
ASSLITADTQY	TRBV11-2	many
AWSVGGMNAEAF	TRBV30	once
ASSQWSGTENYEQY	TRBV3-1	-
SARERGTYEQY	TRBV20-1	-
ASSSGLSGSTDTQY	TRBV7-2	many
ASSLYADVIAGGLLDTQY	TRBV27	few
ASSPDGISNYGYT	TRBV2	-
ASSQELAGPSTDTQY	TRBV14	-
ASSYPHTAGDRY	TRBV6-2/TRBV6-3	few
ASSFGGTYNEQF	TRBV5-1	many
ASSVNRNTEAF	TRBV25-1	many
ASSPGHGSSYEQY	TRBV27	-
ATSGLAGYNEQF	TRBV24-1	many
SVAGQGAGEQY	TRBV29-1	many
ASSLGPDGTTDTQY	TRBV3-1	-
ASSMSNQPQH	TRBV19	many
ASSPWTKTYGYT	TRBV3-1	-
ASSLWGTGQKDTEAF	TRBV13	many
ASRLLGTGGLETQY	TRBV5-4	-
ASSQDRSGGYEQY	TRBV4-3	many
ASTPDTGELF	TRBV6-1	few
ASSLTGAYGYT	TRBV5-6	few
ASSLIPDIYNQPQH	TRBV5-8	few
ASRGGAGELF	TRBV5-3	few
ATSRGDSYEQY	TRBV15	few
ASSRRTDDQPQH	TRBV4-2	-
SVSFGGNTIY	TRBV29-1	many
AWRPADRSPEAF	TRBV30	-
ASSQGAGGANVLT	TRBV3-1	once
AWGFSGLTESQY	TRBV30	-
ASSLATAGSTDTQY	TRBV5-1	many
ASSPTSGRTYEQY	TRBV7-9	few
ASGLASSYEQY	TRBV19	-
ASSKPGTSGSCNEQF	TRBV2	-
ATMGVDTEAF	TRBV24-1	many
ASSFRREPSTDTQY	TRBV27	once
ASSYPSDRPNTEAF	TRBV6-2/TRBV6-3	few
ASSTGPAIEAF	TRBV12-3/TRBV12-4	many
ASSQGIGLSYEQY	TRBV4-1	few
ASSLEEGSSSGANVLT	TRBV27	many
AWSVYGGNTQY	TRBV30	many
ASSMTGSYEQY	TRBV19	-
ASSYAGADASEAF	TRBV6-2/TRBV6-3	many
ASSQSALLVAGQYEQY	TRBV18	-
ASSFGAYNEQF	TRBV18	many
ASSITGGAPGPGAF	TRBV27	few
ASSSQLGGPDTQY	TRBV7-9	-
ASRTGGAGETQY	TRBV6-2/TRBV6-3	few